These 22 T cell receptor beta chains were sequenced from one sample in a study of blood T cell repertoires in COVID-19. The protocol was immunoSEQ multiplex PCR, while the TCRdb copy is restricted to in-frame clones and leaves out a portion. The table includes 130,000 or so clones, 85% to 90% detected once. The sequenced sample consisted of peripheral blood. The receptors were sampled from a man aged 65-85 years with active COVID-19.

A single count supports this clone. The rearrangement links TRBV11-2 to TRBJ2-7; D is perhaps TRBD2 (6 bases). In germline, CDR1 is SGHAT, CDR2 FQNNGV. The CDR3 has 15 amino acids. Trimming removed 0 bases from V and 4 bases from J, with 13 bases in between. The CDR3 spells CASSLEGTAVYEQYF. The CDR3 region has the DNA TGTGCCAGCAGCTTAGAGGGGACTGCTGTTTACGAGCAGTACTTC.

In DNA form, the CDR3 reads TGTGCCAGCAGTCTAGCGGGAACCTCTGGGGCCAACGTCCTGACTTTC. As protein: CASSLAGTSGANVLTF. This chain joins TRBV28 and TRBJ2-6; 9 nucleotides align to TRBD2. Trimming removed 5 bases from V and 0 bases from J; junction bases left unmatched: 2. The CDR3 contains 16 residues. The germline V gene has CDR1 MDHEN and CDR2 SYDVKM.

The gene calls are TRBV28 and TRBJ2-2; 14 bases are a match to TRBD2. The CDR3 is made up of 17 amino acids. Germline V gene sequence: CDR1 MDHEN, CDR2 SYDVKM. Germline trimming cut 6 bases from V and 6 bases from J; bases unmatched to any gene: 9. CDR3 DNA sequence: TGTGCCAGCAGGGAGGGACTAGCGGGAGTTCCCGCCGGGGAGCTGTTTTTT. Amino acids: CASREGLAGVPAGELFF.

The chain has TRBV6-5 and TRBJ2-5; a possible D gene is TRBD1 (6 bases). Per germline, CDR1 MNHEY and CDR2 SVGAGI. Trimming stripped 8 bases from V and 4 bases from J, with 14 bases between. The CDR3 covers 13 residues. CDR3 sequence: CASRRQALETQYF. The CDR3 coding sequence is TGTGCCAGCCGGAGACAGGCGTTAGAGACCCAGTACTTC.

This chain uses TRBV6-5 with TRBJ2-1; TRBD2 aligns across 9 bases. Germline-derived CDR1 and CDR2 are MNHEY and SVGAGI. The CDR3 is made up of 13 amino acids. With V trimmed by 8 bases and J by 2 bases, 1 base remained unmatched. The CDR3: CASSSGAYNEQFF. CDR3 nucleotide sequence: TGTGCCAGCTCTAGCGGGGCCTACAATGAGCAGTTCTTC.

In DNA form, the CDR3 reads TGTGCCAGCGTAACAGGGCTCCAATCACCCCTCCACTTT. It encodes CASVTGLQSPLHF. The rearrangement uses TRBV6-5 and TRBJ1-6; tentatively, D is TRBD1 (6 bases). V shed 8 bases and J shed 10 bases, with 15 bases lying between them. There are 13 residues in the CDR3. Germline CDR1 MNHEY, CDR2 SVGAGI.

The chain combines TRBV21-1 with TRBJ2-5; the table's D call TRBD2 went unverified against the DNA. TRBV21-1 is noted as a pseudogene. The CDR3 is 14 amino acids. CDR3 coding DNA: TGTGCCAGCAGCAAAGGTCGGGGGCAAGAGACCCAGTACTTC. Translated, it gives CASSKGRGQETQYF.

This chain links TRBV19 with TRBJ2-3, with 12 nucleotides matching TRBD2. From germline, CDR1 is LNHDA and CDR2 SQIVND (reference sequence). This CDR3 comprises 16 residues. V was pared by 6 bases and J by 4 bases, with 8 bases of the junction left unmatched. CDR3 protein: CASRAGLAGRADTQYF. CDR3 coding DNA: TGTGCCAGTAGGGCTGGACTAGCGGGAAGAGCAGATACGCAGTATTTT.

The V and J genes are TRBV7-2 and TRBJ1-1, with D unclear. The CDR3 spans 14 residues. The V and J ends lost 7 bases and 0 bases respectively, with 12 bases between them. Germline V gives CDR1 SGHTA, CDR2 FQGNSA. For the CDR3, the DNA is TGTGCCAGCATCTCCCAACGGGTGAACACTGAAGCTTTCTTT. This gives the protein CASISQRVNTEAFF. Drawing the rest from reference TRBV7-2 and TRBJ1-1, the complete variable domain is GAGVSQSPSNKVTEKGKDVELRCDPISGHTALYWYRQSLGQGLEFLIYFQGNSAPDKSGLPSDRFSAERTGGSVSTLTIQRTQQEDSAVYLCASISQRVNTEAFFGQGTRLTVV.

The V and J genes are TRBV20-1 and TRBJ1-1, with D perhaps TRBD1 (6 bases). Between the trimmed V and J ends, which lost 7 bases and 4 bases, there was a span of 10 bases. Germline V CDR1 and CDR2: DFQATT, SNEGSKA (reference sequence). The CDR3 extends over 11 amino acids. The CDR3 coding sequence is TGCAGTGTTAGGGGGGGCACTGAAGCTTTCTTT. This gives the protein CSVRGGTEAFF.

The rearrangement uses TRBV2 and TRBJ1-2; a possible D gene is TRBD1 (5 bases). Deletions cut 8 bases from V and 1 base from J, with 11 bases between. Per germline, CDR1 SNHLY and CDR2 FYNNEI. CDR3 length: 13 residues. CDR3 sequence: CASRGVFNYGYTF. CDR3 nucleotides: TGTGCCAGCCGGGGGGTCTTTAACTATGGCTACACCTTC.

The genes are TRBV5-5 and TRBJ1-3; 7 bases align to TRBD1. This CDR3 is 18 amino acids long. Losses at the gene ends were 0 bases for V and 4 bases for J; bases not matched to a gene: 13. Per the germline V gene, CDR1 is SGHKS and CDR2 is YYEKEE (reference sequence). CDR3 coding DNA: TGTGCCAGCAGCTTGGGCCCCCCAGGAGGGGGCCAGGGAAACACCATATATTTT. The encoded protein is CASSLGPPGGGQGNTIYF.

This chain uses TRBV29-1 with TRBJ1-1; TRBD1 agrees at 7 bases. Per germline, CDR1 SQVTM and CDR2 ANQGSEA. The ends lost 7 bases at V and 8 bases at J; junction bases unmatched: 4. The CDR3 has 10 residues. The CDR3 loop reads CSGMTGEAFF. Here the CDR3 DNA reads TGCAGCGGTATGACAGGGGAAGCTTTCTTT.

The CDR3 nucleotides are TGTGCCAGCAGCTTACCAGGGCGTCGACAAGAGACCCAGTACTTC. This sequence encodes CASSLPGRRQETQYF. The chain uses TRBV7-9 and TRBJ2-5; tentatively, D is TRBD1 (5 bases). The ends were cut back, 2 bases at V and 2 bases at J, with 12 bases in the middle. Germline V CDR1 and CDR2: SEHNR, FQNEAQ (reference sequence). CDR3 length: 15 residues. The whole variable domain, filled in from reference TRBV7-9 and TRBJ2-5, reads DTGVSQNPRHKITKRGQNVTFRCDPISEHNRLYWYRQTLGQGPEFLTYFQNEAQLEKSRLLSDRFSAERPKGSFSTLEIQRTEQGDSAMYLCASSLPGRRQETQYFGPGTRLLVL.

The chain recombines TRBV4-2 with TRBJ2-4; D is undetermined. Germline lookup yields CDR1 LGHNA and CDR2 YNFKEQ. This CDR3 is 21 amino acids long. Between the trimmed V and J ends, which lost 0 bases and 0 bases, there was a span of 24 bases. For the CDR3, the DNA is TGTGCCAGCAGCCAAGATCGTTCAGGCAGTAGTGGGCAATTAGCCAAAAACATTCAGTACTTC. Amino acids: CASSQDRSGSSGQLAKNIQYF.

This sequence joins TRBV7-9 and TRBJ2-2; a weak D match, TRBD2 (6 bases). From germline, CDR1 is SEHNR and CDR2 FQNEAQ (reference sequence). The ends were cut back, 3 bases at V and 6 bases at J, with 8 bases in the middle. The CDR3 is 13 residues long. The CDR3 spells CASSFGGAGELFF. As DNA, the CDR3 is TGTGCCAGCAGCTTCGGGGGTGCCGGGGAGCTGTTTTTT.

This chain joins TRBV27 and TRBJ2-3; the match to TRBD2 covers 8 bases. Unmatched junction bases numbered 6, after V lost 3 bases and J lost 4 bases. CDR3 length equals 15 residues. Germline V gives CDR1 MNHEY, CDR2 SMNVEV (reference sequence). The CDR3 spells CASSFSGSSADTQYF. The CDR3 DNA reads as TGTGCCAGCAGTTTCAGCGGGAGCTCTGCAGATACGCAGTATTTT.

The CDR3 region has the DNA TGTGCCAGCAGCTTGGGGCTAGCGGGAGCGGCTGAGCAGTTCTTC. It codes for CASSLGLAGAAEQFF. This chain links TRBV5-5 with TRBJ2-1; TRBD2 matches at 10 bases. The junction had 6 bases not matched to a gene; V was cut back by 0 bases and J by 9 bases. This CDR3 has 15 residues. The germline gives CDR1 SGHKS, CDR2 YYEKEE (reference sequence).

The chain joins TRBV11-3 to TRBJ2-1; TRBD1 aligns across 8 bases. Germline trimming cut 5 bases from V and 10 bases from J; bases unmatched to any gene: 4. CDR1 and CDR2 from the germline V gene are SGHNT and YENEEA. The CDR3 has 12 residues. CDR3 DNA sequence: TGTGCCAGCAGCATTGGACAGGGCGAGCAGTTCTTC. As protein: CASSIGQGEQFF.

This chain joins TRBV19 and TRBJ1-3; TRBD1 agrees at 7 bases. Trimming took 6 bases from V and 0 from J; bases not matched to a gene: 8. Germline CDR1 reads LNHDA; CDR2 reads SQIVND (reference sequence). This CDR3 is 16 amino acids long. In DNA, the CDR3 is TGTGCCAGTAGGACCGGAGGGGGCGTCTCTGGAAACACCATATATTTT. The encoded protein is CASRTGGGVSGNTIYF.

This rearrangement joins TRBV28 to TRBJ1-1; 11 nucleotides align to TRBD1. J was trimmed by 4 bases and V by 6 bases; bases with no gene match: 10. Germline V lookup: CDR1 MDHEN, CDR2 SYDVKM. CDR3 length: 16 amino acids. CDR3 in amino acids: CASRVGTGGSLTEAFF. For the CDR3, the DNA is TGTGCCAGCAGGGTCGGGACAGGGGGATCCCTCACTGAAGCTTTCTTT. Together with reference TRBV28 and TRBJ1-1, the CDR3 gives the full variable domain: DVKVTQSSRYLVKRTGEKVFLECVQDMDHENMFWYRQDPGLGLRLIYFSYDVKMKEKGDIPEGYSVSREKKERFSLILESASTNQTSMYLCASRVGTGGSLTEAFFGQGTRLTVV.

This sequence joins TRBV2 and TRBJ1-5; 7 bases line up with TRBD1. The CDR3 consists of 17 residues. CDR1 is SNHLY and CDR2 is FYNNEI in the germline V gene. The V and J ends lost 2 bases and 2 bases, in that order; junction bases with no gene match: 9. CDR3 in DNA: TGTGCCAGCAGTGAAAGTAGAGGGGGCGCGGGCAATCAGCCCCAGCATTTT. This gives the protein CASSESRGGAGNQPQHF.